Ten or more counts support the clone carrying this T cell receptor beta chain. What it recognizes is unknown. Beta-chain TCR CDR3 regions were amplified from RNA transcripts. An opening RT-PCR round employed HTBI primers and preceded a second-round multiplex PCR. TCRdb redid the calling of the multiplex PCR reads with MiXCR, one entry per CDR3 protein. The data show some 1.1 million distinct CDR3 sequences, roughly two fifths seen once. This sample stems from a study of Graves' ophthalmopathy and Graves' hyperthyroidism. The authors enrolled newly diagnosed hyperthyroidism patients aged 18 to 65 with under 2 months' duration. Diagnosis used clinical symptoms, serum thyroxine, TRAb, thyroid ultrasound and orbital computed tomography. Study conclusions and caveats: Between ophthalmopathy and stable hyperthyroidism, a 13-signature model drew a separation with approximately 90% sensitivity and about 80% specificity. Predictions made by the model for ophthalmopathy progression reached under 71% sensitivity and less than 80% specificity.

Germline V CDR1 and CDR2: SQVTM, ANQGSEA. CDR3 length equals 13 residues. The ends lost 6 bases at V and 5 bases at J; junction bases unmatched: 8. The source of this sequence is an adult man with Graves' hyperthyroidism. V usage is TRBV29-1 and J usage is TRBJ2-5, with 8 nucleotides matching TRBD2. The specimen was peripheral blood or thyroid tissue (not recorded which). CDR3 DNA sequence: TGCAGCGTATGGCGGGGCGGGGGGGAGACCCAGTACTTC. Protein: CSVWRGGGETQYF. Looking up the rest from reference TRBV29-1 and TRBJ2-5 gives the full variable domain: SAVISQKPSRDICQRGTSLTIQCQVDSQVTMMFWYRQQPGQSLTLIATANQGSEATYESGFVIDKFPISRPNLTFSTLTVSNMSPEDSSIYLCSVWRGGGETQYFGPGTRLLVL.